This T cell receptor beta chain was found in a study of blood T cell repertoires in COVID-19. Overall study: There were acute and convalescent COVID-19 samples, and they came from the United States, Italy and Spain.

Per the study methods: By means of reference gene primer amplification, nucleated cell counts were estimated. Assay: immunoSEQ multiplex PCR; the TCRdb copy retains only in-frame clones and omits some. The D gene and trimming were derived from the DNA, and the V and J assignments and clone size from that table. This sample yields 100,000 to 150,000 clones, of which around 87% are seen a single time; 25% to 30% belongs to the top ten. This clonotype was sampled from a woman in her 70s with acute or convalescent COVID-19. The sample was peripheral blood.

For the CDR3, the DNA is TGTGCCAGCAGTGCCCCCGCGGGCAGGGGGAGTAGCAATAATTCACCCCTCCACTTT. It is translated as CASSAPAGRGSSNNSPLHF. The rearrangement uses TRBV6-1 and TRBJ1-6; 7 bases are a match to TRBD1. Trimming cost V 4 bases and J 5 bases; bases outside gene matches: 17. CDR1 and CDR2 from the germline V gene are MNHNS and SASEGT. The CDR3 runs to 19 residues.